This TCR beta chain was sequenced during a study of T cells in Graves' hyperthyroidism and ophthalmopathy. J lost 5 bases, V lost 6 bases, and 12 bases had no gene match. Germline V gene data show CDR1 as DFQATT and CDR2 as SNEGSKA (reference sequence). The CDR3 runs 17 residues. In its sample, this clonotype was seen many times. RNA transcripts yielded amplified TCR beta CDR3 regions. The primer set for the first-round RT-PCR of the TCR CDR3 was HTBI. One entry per CDR3 protein results from TCRdb running MiXCR on the multiplex PCR reads. The sample holds hundreds of thousands of distinct CDR3 sequences, 22% seen once.

V is TRBV20-1 and J is TRBJ2-2, with TRBD2 matching 13 bases. The clonotype was recovered from a woman aged 70-85 years with Graves' ophthalmopathy. Material: blood. The CDR3 region has the DNA TGCAGTGCCGCTGGGACAGCGGGACTAGCGGGGACCGGGGAGCTGTTTTTT. It codes for CSAAGTAGLAGTGELFF.